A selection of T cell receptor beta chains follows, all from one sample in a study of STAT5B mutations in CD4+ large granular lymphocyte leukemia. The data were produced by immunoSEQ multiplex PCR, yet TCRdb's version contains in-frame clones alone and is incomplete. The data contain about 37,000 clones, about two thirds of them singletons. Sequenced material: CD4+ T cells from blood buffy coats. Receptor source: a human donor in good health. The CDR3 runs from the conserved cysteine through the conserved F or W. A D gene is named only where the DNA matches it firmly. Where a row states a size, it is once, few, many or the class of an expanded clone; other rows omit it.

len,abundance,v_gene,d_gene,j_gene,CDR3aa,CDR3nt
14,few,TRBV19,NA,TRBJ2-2,CASSIKTGSGELFF,TGTGCCAGTAGTATTAAGACAGGCTCCGGGGAGCTGTTTTTT
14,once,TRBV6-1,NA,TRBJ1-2,CASSIPGGRDGYTF,TGTGCCAGCAGTATCCCCGGGGGGCGCGATGGCTACACCTTC
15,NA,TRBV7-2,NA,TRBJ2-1,CASSLDGARSNEQFF,TGTGCCAGCAGCTTAGACGGGGCGCGTAGCAATGAGCAGTTCTTC
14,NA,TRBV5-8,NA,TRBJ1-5,CASSLGGFNQPQHF,TGTGCCAGCAGCTTGGGGGGATTTAATCAGCCCCAGCATTTT
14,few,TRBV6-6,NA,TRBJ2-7,CASSTDEGAYEQYF,TGTGCCAGCAGTACCGACGAGGGCGCCTACGAGCAGTACTTC
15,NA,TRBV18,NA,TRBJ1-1,CASSPPGSSNTEAFF,TGTGCCAGCTCACCACCGGGCTCTTCTAACACTGAAGCTTTCTTT
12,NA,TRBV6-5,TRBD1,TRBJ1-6,CASSRDRGPLHF,TGTGCCAGCAGTCGGGACAGGGGTCCCCTCCACTTT
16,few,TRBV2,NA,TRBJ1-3,CASKEDSLISGNTIYF,TGTGCCAGCAAGGAGGACAGTTTAATCTCTGGAAACACCATATATTTT
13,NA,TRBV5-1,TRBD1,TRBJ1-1,CASSLGTGAEAFF,TGCGCCAGCAGCTTGGGGACAGGGGCTGAAGCTTTCTTT
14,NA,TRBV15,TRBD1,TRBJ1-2,CATSGTGANYGYTF,TGTGCCACCAGCGGGACAGGGGCCAACTATGGCTACACCTTC
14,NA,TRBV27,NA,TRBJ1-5,CASSLRGGNQPQHF,TGTGCCAGCAGTTTAAGGGGGGGCAATCAGCCCCAGCATTTT
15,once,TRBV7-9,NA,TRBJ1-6,CASSSRGTHNSPLHF,TGTGCCAGCAGCTCGCGGGGGACACATAATTCACCCCTCCACTTT
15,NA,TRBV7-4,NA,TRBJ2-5,CASSFSPGEQETQYF,TGTGCCAGCAGCTTTTCCCCAGGGGAACAAGAGACCCAGTACTTC
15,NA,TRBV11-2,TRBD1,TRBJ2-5,CASSKAGDRVETQYF,TGTGCCAGCAGTAAAGCCGGGGACAGGGTTGAGACCCAGTACTTC
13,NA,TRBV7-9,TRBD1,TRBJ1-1,CASSGQGFTEAFF,TGTGCCAGCAGCGGACAGGGTTTCACTGAAGCTTTCTTT
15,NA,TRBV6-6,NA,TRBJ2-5,CASSGGGGRQETQYF,TGTGCCAGCAGTGGGGGTGGGGGGCGCCAAGAGACCCAGTACTTC
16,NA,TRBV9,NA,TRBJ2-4,CASSPSGETGLNIQYF,TGTGCCAGCAGCCCGTCCGGGGAGACAGGATTAAACATTCAGTACTTC
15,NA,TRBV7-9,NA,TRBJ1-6,CASSLGQGDNSPLHF,TGTGCCAGCAGCTTAGGGCAGGGCGATAATTCACCCCTCCACTTT
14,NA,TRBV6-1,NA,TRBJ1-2,CASSARGGDYGYTF,TGTGCCAGCAGTGCCAGGGGCGGAGACTATGGCTACACCTTC
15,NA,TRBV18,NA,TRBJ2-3,CASSPQGGFTDTQYF,TGTGCCAGCTCACCCCAGGGGGGGTTCACAGATACGCAGTATTTT
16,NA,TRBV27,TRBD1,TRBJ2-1,CASSHSPGQGGFEQFF,TGTGCCAGCAGTCACTCTCCGGGACAGGGAGGGTTTGAGCAGTTCTTC
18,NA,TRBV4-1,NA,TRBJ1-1,CASSHSPGTLKGNTEAFF,TGCGCCAGCAGCCATAGTCCCGGGACCCTGAAGGGGAACACTGAAGCTTTCTTT
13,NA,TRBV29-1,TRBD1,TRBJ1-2,CSVSTGVLYGYTF,TGCAGCGTCTCGACAGGGGTCCTCTATGGCTACACCTTC
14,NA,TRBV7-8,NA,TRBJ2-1,CASTKGLGGNEQFF,TGTGCCAGCACCAAAGGACTAGGGGGCAATGAGCAGTTCTTC
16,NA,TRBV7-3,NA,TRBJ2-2,CASSLAVGANTGELFF,TGTGCCAGCAGCTTAGCCGTTGGTGCGAATACCGGGGAGCTGTTTTTT
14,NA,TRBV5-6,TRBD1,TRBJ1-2,CASSLGDRVYGYTF,TGTGCCAGCAGCTTGGGCGACAGGGTCTATGGCTACACCTTC
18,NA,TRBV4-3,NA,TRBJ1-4,CASSQDRGGGRSNEKLFF,TGCGCCAGCAGCCAAGATCGGGGAGGGGGTAGGTCTAATGAAAAACTGTTTTTT
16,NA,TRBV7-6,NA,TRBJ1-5,CASSLLPGNPDQPQHF,TGTGCCAGCAGCTTACTTCCAGGGAACCCCGATCAGCCCCAGCATTTT
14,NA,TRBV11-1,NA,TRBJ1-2,CASSQTDIGYGYTF,TGTGCCAGCAGCCAGACGGACATTGGCTATGGCTACACCTTC
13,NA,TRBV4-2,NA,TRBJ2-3,CASSSGGVDTQYF,TGTGCCAGCAGCAGTGGGGGAGTGGATACGCAGTATTTT
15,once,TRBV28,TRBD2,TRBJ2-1,CASSSLAGGKVVQFF,TGTGCCAGCAGTTCACTAGCGGGGGGAAAGGTTGTGCAGTTCTTC
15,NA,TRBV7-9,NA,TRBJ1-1,CASSLGQGLPTEAFF,TGTGCCAGCAGCTTAGGGCAGGGGTTGCCCACTGAAGCTTTCTTT
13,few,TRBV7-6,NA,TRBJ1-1,CASSRSGNTEAFF,TGTGCCAGCAGCCGCTCTGGCAACACTGAAGCTTTCTTT
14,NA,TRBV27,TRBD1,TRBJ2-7,CASRKGDRFYEQYF,TGTGCCAGCAGAAAGGGGGACAGGTTCTACGAGCAGTACTTC
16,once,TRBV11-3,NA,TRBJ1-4,CASSLASWGVDEKLFF,TGTGCCAGCAGCTTAGCCTCGTGGGGGGTGGATGAAAAACTGTTTTTT
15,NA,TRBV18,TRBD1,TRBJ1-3,CASSQGQQNGNTIYF,TGTGCCAGCTCGCAGGGACAGCAGAATGGAAACACCATATATTTT
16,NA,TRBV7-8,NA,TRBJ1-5,CASSLVGGWSNQPQHF,TGTGCCAGCAGCTTAGTTGGGGGGTGGAGCAATCAGCCCCAGCATTTT
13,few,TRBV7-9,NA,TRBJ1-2,CASSRTQGFGYTF,TGTGCCAGCAGCAGGACACAGGGCTTTGGCTACACCTTC
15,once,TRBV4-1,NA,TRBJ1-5,CASSVLTGGNQPQHF,TGCGCCAGCAGCGTGCTAACGGGGGGCAATCAGCCCCAGCATTTT
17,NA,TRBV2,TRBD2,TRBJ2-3,CASSTGTSGGRTDTQYF,TGTGCCAGCAGCACCGGGACTAGCGGGGGGCGCACAGATACGCAGTATTTT